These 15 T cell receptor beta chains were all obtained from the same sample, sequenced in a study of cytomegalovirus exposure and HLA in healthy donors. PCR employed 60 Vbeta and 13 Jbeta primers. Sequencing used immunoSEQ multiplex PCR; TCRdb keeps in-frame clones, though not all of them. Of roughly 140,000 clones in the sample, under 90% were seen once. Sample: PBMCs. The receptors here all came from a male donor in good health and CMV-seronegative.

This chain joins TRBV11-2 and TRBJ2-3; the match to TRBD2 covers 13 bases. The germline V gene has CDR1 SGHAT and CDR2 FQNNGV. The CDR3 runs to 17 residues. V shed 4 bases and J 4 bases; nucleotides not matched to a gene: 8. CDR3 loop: CASSWTSGRGGADTQYF. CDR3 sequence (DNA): TGTGCCAGCAGCTGGACTAGCGGGAGAGGAGGAGCAGATACGCAGTATTTT. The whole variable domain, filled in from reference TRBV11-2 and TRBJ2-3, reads EAGVAQSPRYKIIEKRQSVAFWCNPISGHATLYWYQQILGQGPKLLIQFQNNGVVDDSQLPKDRFSAERLKGVDSTLKIQPAKLEDSAVYLCASSWTSGRGGADTQYFGPGTRLTVL.

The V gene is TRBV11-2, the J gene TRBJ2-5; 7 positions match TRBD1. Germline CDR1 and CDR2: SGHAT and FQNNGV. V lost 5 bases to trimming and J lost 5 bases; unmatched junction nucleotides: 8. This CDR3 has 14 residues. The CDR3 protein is CASSTRQGYETQYF. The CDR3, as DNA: TGTGCCAGCAGCACACGACAGGGCTACGAGACCCAGTACTTC.

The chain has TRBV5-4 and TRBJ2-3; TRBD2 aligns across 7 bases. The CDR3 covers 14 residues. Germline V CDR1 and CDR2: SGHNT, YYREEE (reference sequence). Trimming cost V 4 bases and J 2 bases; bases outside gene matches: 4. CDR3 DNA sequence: TGTGCCAGCAGCCCTGGGACTAACACAGATACGCAGTATTTT. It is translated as CASSPGTNTDTQYF. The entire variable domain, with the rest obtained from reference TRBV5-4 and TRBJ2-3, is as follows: ETGVTQSPTHLIKTRGQQVTLRCSSQSGHNTVSWYQQALGQGPQFIFQYYREEENGRGNFPPRFSGLQFPNYSSELNVNALELDDSALYLCASSPGTNTDTQYFGPGTRLTVL.

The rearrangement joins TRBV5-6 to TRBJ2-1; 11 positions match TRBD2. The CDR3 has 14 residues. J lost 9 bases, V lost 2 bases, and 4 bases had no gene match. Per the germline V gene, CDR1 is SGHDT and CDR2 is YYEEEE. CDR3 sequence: CASSLLAGVGEQFF. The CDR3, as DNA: TGTGCCAGCAGCTTACTAGCGGGGGTTGGTGAGCAGTTCTTC.

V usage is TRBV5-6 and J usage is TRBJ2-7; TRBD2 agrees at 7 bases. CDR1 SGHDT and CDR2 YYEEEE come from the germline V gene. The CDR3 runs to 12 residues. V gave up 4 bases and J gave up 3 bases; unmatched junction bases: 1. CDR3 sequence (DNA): TGTGCCAGCAGCCGGACTAGCTACGAGCAGTACTTC. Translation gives CASSRTSYEQYF.

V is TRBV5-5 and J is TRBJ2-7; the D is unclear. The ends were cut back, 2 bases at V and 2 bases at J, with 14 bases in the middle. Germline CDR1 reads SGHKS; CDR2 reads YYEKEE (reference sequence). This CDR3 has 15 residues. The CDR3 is CASSFRSLGPYEQYF. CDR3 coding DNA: TGTGCCAGCAGCTTCCGTTCTCTTGGGCCCTACGAGCAGTACTTC.

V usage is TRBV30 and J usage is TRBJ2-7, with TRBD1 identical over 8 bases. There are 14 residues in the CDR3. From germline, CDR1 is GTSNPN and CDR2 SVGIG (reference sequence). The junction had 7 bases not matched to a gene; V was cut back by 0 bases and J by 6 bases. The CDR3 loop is CAWSVGAGGAEQYF. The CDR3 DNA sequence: TGTGCCTGGAGTGTCGGGGCAGGGGGCGCCGAGCAGTACTTC.

The CDR3 region is CASSLAQGGSPLHF. CDR3 DNA sequence: TGTGCCAGCAGCTTAGCACAGGGGGGTTCACCCCTCCACTTT. The chain uses TRBV13 and TRBJ1-6; TRBD1 matches 8 bases. Germline V gene lookup returns CDR1 PRHDT and CDR2 FYEKMQ (reference sequence). The CDR3 totals 14 residues. The ends lost 1 base at V and 9 bases at J; junction bases unmatched: 2.

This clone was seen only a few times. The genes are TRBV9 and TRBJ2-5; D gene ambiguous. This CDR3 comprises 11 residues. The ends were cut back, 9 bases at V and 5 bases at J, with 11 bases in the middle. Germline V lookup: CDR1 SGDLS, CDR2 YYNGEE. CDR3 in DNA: TGTGCCATTCGGAATAGCGAGACCCAGTACTTC. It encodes CAIRNSETQYF.

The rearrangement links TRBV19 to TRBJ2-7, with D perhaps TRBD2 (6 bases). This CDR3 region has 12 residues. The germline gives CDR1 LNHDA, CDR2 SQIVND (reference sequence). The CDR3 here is CASGLIVGEQYF. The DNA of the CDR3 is TGTGCTTCGGGACTCATAGTGGGGGAGCAGTACTTC.

The CDR3 loop is CASSFLGGYEQYF. For the CDR3, the DNA is TGTGCCAGCAGTTTCTTGGGGGGCTACGAGCAGTACTTC. The V and J genes are TRBV28 and TRBJ2-7; possible D gene TRBD2, 6 bases. The CDR3 extends over 13 amino acids. The V gene's germline CDR1 is MDHEN and CDR2 SYDVKM. V gave up 3 bases and J gave up 3 bases, with 9 bases separating them.

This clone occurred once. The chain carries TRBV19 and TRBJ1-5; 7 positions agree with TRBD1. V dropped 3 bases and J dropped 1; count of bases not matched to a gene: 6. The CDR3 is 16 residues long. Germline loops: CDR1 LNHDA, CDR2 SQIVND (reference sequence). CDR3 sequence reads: CASSMATRGSNQPQHF. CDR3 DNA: TGTGCCAGTAGTATGGCAACCAGGGGGAGCAATCAGCCCCAGCATTTT.

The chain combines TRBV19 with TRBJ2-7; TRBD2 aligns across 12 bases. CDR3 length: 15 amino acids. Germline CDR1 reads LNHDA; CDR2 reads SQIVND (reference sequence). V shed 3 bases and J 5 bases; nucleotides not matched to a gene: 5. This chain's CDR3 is CASSIRLAGVHEQYF. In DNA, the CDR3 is TGTGCCAGTAGTATTCGACTAGCGGGAGTCCACGAGCAGTACTTC.

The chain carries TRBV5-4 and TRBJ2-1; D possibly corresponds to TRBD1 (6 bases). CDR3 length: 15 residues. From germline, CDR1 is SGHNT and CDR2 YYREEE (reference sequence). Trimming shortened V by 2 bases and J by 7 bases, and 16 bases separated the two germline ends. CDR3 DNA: TGTGCCAGCAGCTTTTCCCTAGGACAGCCGAATGAGCAGTTCTTC. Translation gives CASSFSLGQPNEQFF.

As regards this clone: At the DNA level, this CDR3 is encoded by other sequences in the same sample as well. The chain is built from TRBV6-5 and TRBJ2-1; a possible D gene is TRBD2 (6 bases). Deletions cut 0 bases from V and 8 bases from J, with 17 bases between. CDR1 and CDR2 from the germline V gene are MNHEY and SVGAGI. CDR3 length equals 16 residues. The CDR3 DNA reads TGTGCCAGCAGTTACTCGGGCGGGGACGGGGGATATGAGCAGTTCTTC. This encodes CASSYSGGDGGYEQFF.